These 27 T cell receptor beta chains originate from one sample sequenced in a study of Graves' ophthalmopathy and Graves' hyperthyroidism. Scientists amplified the TCR beta CDR3 regions from RNA transcripts. Second-round multiplex PCR followed a first-round RT-PCR using HTBI primers. TCRdb re-analysed the multiplex PCR reads in MiXCR, keeping a single row per CDR3 protein. The table has some 410,000 distinct CDR3 sequences, roughly 21% seen once. The sample was peripheral blood. The receptors here all came from a woman younger than 30 with stable Graves' hyperthyroidism.

The V call is TRBV20-1, the J call TRBJ1-1, with 7 bases fitting TRBD1. The ends lost 5 bases at V and 4 bases at J; junction bases unmatched: 10. This CDR3 contains 14 residues. The germline V gene encodes CDR1 DFQATT and CDR2 SNEGSKA (reference sequence). CDR3 nucleotides: TGCAGTGCTGGAAAGGGGGCAGGGGTCACTGAAGCTTTCTTT. Translated: CSAGKGAGVTEAFF.

This clonotype was detected ten times or more. This chain joins TRBV28 and TRBJ2-3; the D gene could be TRBD1 or TRBD2 (5 bases each). V shed 4 bases and J shed 0 bases, with 11 bases lying between them. The CDR3 sequence is 15 residues long. CDR1 and CDR2 from the germline V gene are MDHEN and SYDVKM. The chain's CDR3 is CASSSWDLSTDTQYF. CDR3 nucleotide sequence: TGTGCCAGCAGTTCGTGGGACCTTAGCACAGATACGCAGTATTTT.

Comments on this clonotype: A junction end diverges from the germline sequence, so it may reflect a read error. The V call is TRBV28, the J call TRBJ1-2, with a tentative D call TRBD1 (6 bases). CDR3 length: 13 amino acids. The V gene's germline CDR1 is MDHEN and CDR2 SYDVKM. CDR3 sequence (DNA): TGTGCCAGTAGTTTATTGGGGGCAGATGGCTACACCTTC. Its translation is CASSLLGADGYTF.

This clonotype was seen many times. The V call is TRBV11-2, the J call TRBJ2-2, with 7 bases fitting TRBD1. The CDR3 contains 16 residues. CDR1 is SGHAT and CDR2 is FQNNGV in the germline V gene. With 1 base clipped from V and 7 bases from J, the junction kept 9 bases outside the gene matches. The CDR3 coding sequence is TGTGCCAGCAGCTTAGTTGGGGACAGTTTCCGCGGGGAGCTGTTTTTT. Its protein product is CASSLVGDSFRGELFF.

At least ten counts were recorded for this clonotype. The chain has TRBV6-1 and TRBJ2-7, with D perhaps matching TRBD1 (5 bases). Trimming took off 10 bases at V and 4 bases at J, with 11 bases between the two ends. Germline CDR1 is MNHNS and CDR2 is SASEGT. The CDR3 is 11 amino acids. CDR3: CATRDRYEQYF. The CDR3 nucleotides are TGTGCCACCAGGGATCGATACGAGCAGTACTTC.

Remarks on this clonotype: It may be a read error: a sequence one base away is much more abundant. The chain employs TRBV24-1 and TRBJ2-2; no firm D call. Germline CDR1 and CDR2: KGHDR and SFDVKD. CDR3 length: 15 residues. The V end was cut by 0 bases, the J end by 7 bases, with 11 bases between. The CDR3 sequence is CATSDLRSQIGELFF. CDR3 DNA sequence: TGTGCCACCAGTGATTTGCGGAGTCAAATCGGGGAGCTGTTTTTT.

This clonotype occurred many times. The chain employs TRBV28 and TRBJ2-6; a possible D gene is TRBD2 (5 bases). Germline CDR1 reads MDHEN; CDR2 reads SYDVKM. Trimming removed 4 bases from V and 1 base from J, with 14 bases in between. This CDR3 is built from 17 residues. The CDR3 coding sequence is TGTGCCAGCAGTTCCGGTGGAGGTCTTTCTGGGGCCAACGTCCTGACTTTC. Translated, it gives CASSSGGGLSGANVLTF.

This clonotype was counted many times. The rearrangement links TRBV6-5 to TRBJ2-7; D ambiguous. Trimming took 2 bases from V and 2 from J, leaving 19 bases between them. Germline lookup yields CDR1 MNHEY and CDR2 SVGAGI. The CDR3 loop spans 17 amino acids. This CDR3 reads CASSYPLRQDDTYEQYF. Written as DNA, the CDR3 is TGTGCCAGCAGTTACCCTCTGAGGCAGGACGACACCTACGAGCAGTACTTC.

As regards this clonotype: A much bigger clone sits one base away, suggesting this may be a read error. The J gene is TRBJ1-3, the V gene TRBV28; D is uncertain. This CDR3 spans 14 amino acids. Trimming stripped 5 bases from V and 2 bases from J, with 10 bases between. Looked up from germline, CDR1 is MDHEN and CDR2 is SYDVKM. CDR3: CASSLGKAGNTIYF. CDR3 coding DNA: TGTGCCAGCAGTCTGGGCAAGGCTGGAAACACCATATATTTT.

This clonotype appeared a few times. The rearrangement links TRBV11-2 to TRBJ2-3, with D possibly matching TRBD2 (5 bases). V was cut by 3 bases and J by 2 bases, with 15 bases left in between. CDR1 and CDR2 (germline): SGHAT, FQNNGV. The CDR3 loop spans 16 amino acids. The CDR3 bases are TGTGCCAGCAGCTTGTACCTCCATGGACTCACAGATACGCAGTATTTT. Encoded protein: CASSLYLHGLTDTQYF.

This clonotype was counted ten times or more. The chain links TRBV28 to TRBJ2-2; D is uncertain. The CDR3 contains 17 residues. Germline values: CDR1 MDHEN, CDR2 SYDVKM. Trimming cost V 3 bases and J 7 bases, with 21 bases left between them. In DNA form, the CDR3 reads TGTGCCAGCAGTTTTTCCGAAGGTCTCGGCAGTTTCGGGGAGCTGTTTTTT. It specifies CASSFSEGLGSFGELFF.

At least ten counts were recorded for this clonotype. V and J are TRBV7-2 and TRBJ1-1; tentative D call: TRBD1 (6 bases). Germline CDR1 reads SGHTA; CDR2 reads FQGNSA. The CDR3 length is 15 residues. V lost 5 bases and J 8 bases, leaving 21 bases between the germline ends. The CDR3 loop reads CASSPQTGFLHEAFF. CDR3 DNA: TGTGCCAGCAGCCCCCAGACAGGCTTCCTACACGAAGCTTTCTTT.

The V and J genes are TRBV28 and TRBJ2-5; 9 nucleotides agree with TRBD2. Germline CDR1 is MDHEN and CDR2 is SYDVKM. With V trimmed by 3 bases and J by 4 bases, 3 bases remained unmatched. The CDR3 is 14 residues long. The CDR3 DNA reads as TGTGCCAGCAGTTTTGCGGGGGGGAGAGAGACCCAGTACTTC. It encodes CASSFAGGRETQYF.

This clonotype occurred many times. This chain joins TRBV7-3 and TRBJ1-1, with 7 positions matching TRBD1. V gave up 5 bases and J gave up 0 bases; unmatched junction bases: 6. The germline V gene encodes CDR1 SGHTA and CDR2 FQGTGA. This CDR3 contains 15 residues. The CDR3 protein is CASSPQGTMNTEAFF. CDR3 coding DNA: TGTGCCAGCAGCCCACAGGGGACGATGAACACTGAAGCTTTCTTT.

This clonotype was seen ten or more times. The chain is built from TRBV28 and TRBJ1-2, with TRBD1 as a possible D gene (5 bases). CDR3 length: 13 residues. Looked up from germline, CDR1 is MDHEN and CDR2 is SYDVKM. The ends were cut back, 7 bases at V and 2 bases at J, with 11 bases in the middle. CDR3 loop: CASTTGRNYGYTF. The CDR3 DNA sequence: TGTGCCAGCACCACGGGACGCAACTATGGCTACACCTTC.

The J gene is TRBJ2-7, the V gene TRBV27; perhaps TRBD1 as D (6 bases). The CDR3 totals 12 residues. The germline gives CDR1 MNHEY, CDR2 SMNVEV (reference sequence). The V gene lost 4 bases and the J gene lost 6 bases, with 10 bases spanning the gap. CDR3: CASSSTGFEQYF. The CDR3 bases are TGTGCCAGCAGTTCCACAGGGTTCGAGCAGTACTTC.

This clonotype was counted at least ten times. This chain uses TRBV6-5 with TRBJ1-6; D possibly corresponds to TRBD1 (5 bases). The V end lost 0 bases, the J end lost 0 bases, and 9 bases lay between the germline ends. CDR3 length equals 17 residues. Germline V lookup: CDR1 MNHEY, CDR2 SVGAGI. The CDR3 spells CASSYSSGDSYNSPLHF. The DNA of the CDR3 is TGTGCCAGCAGTTACTCGTCGGGGGACTCCTATAATTCACCCCTCCACTTT.

V usage is TRBV12-3 or TRBV12-4 and J usage is TRBJ1-2, with 7 bases aligning to TRBD1. The CDR3 totals 12 residues. The V segment lost 6 bases and the J segment 7 bases; nucleotides outside the gene matches: 5. Here the CDR3 reads CASSHRGSGYTF. For the CDR3, the DNA is TGTGCCAGCAGCCACAGGGGATCTGGCTACACCTTC.

This clonotype was seen repeatedly, ten times or more. The chain is built from TRBV29-1 and TRBJ1-1; 8 bases match TRBD1. The CDR3 runs 17 residues. Trimming took 3 bases from V and 0 from J; bases not matched to a gene: 12. The germline CDR1 and CDR2 sequences are SQVTM and ANQGSEA. The CDR3 nucleotides are TGCAGCGTTGATGCAGGAGTACAGGGGGGCATGAACACTGAAGCTTTCTTT. Amino acid sequence: CSVDAGVQGGMNTEAFF.

This clonotype was counted ten times or more. The chain employs TRBV6-2 or TRBV6-3 and TRBJ2-5; TRBD2 matches at 9 bases. With 2 bases clipped from V and 4 bases from J, the junction kept 8 bases outside the gene matches. This CDR3 has 16 residues. CDR1 MNHEY and CDR2 SVGEGT come from the germline V gene. CDR3 nucleotide sequence: TGTGCCAGCAGTTACGAGGGCGGGAGGGCAGGAGAGACCCAGTACTTC. Its translation: CASSYEGGRAGETQYF.

In this sample, this clonotype turned up many times. CDR3 DNA sequence: TGCAGTGCTAGAGATCGGCTAGCGGGCTACTACGAGCAGTACTTC. Protein sequence: CSARDRLAGYYEQYF. The genes are TRBV20-1 and TRBJ2-7; 8 bases agree with TRBD2. Germline CDR1 and CDR2: DFQATT and SNEGSKA (reference sequence). This CDR3 has 15 residues. V shed 0 bases, J shed 3 bases, and the junction held 7 bases outside the gene matches.

The chain recombines TRBV5-1 with TRBJ1-2; D is ambiguous. This CDR3 comprises 14 residues. V lost 0 bases to trimming and J lost 6 bases, with 12 bases between them. Per germline, CDR1 SGHRS and CDR2 YFSETQ. CDR3 sequence (DNA): TGCGCCAGCAGCTTGGCCGGTACGGCTAATGGCTACACCTTC. Amino acid sequence: CASSLAGTANGYTF. Looking up the rest from reference TRBV5-1 and TRBJ1-2 gives the full variable domain: KAGVTQTPRYLIKTRGQQVTLSCSPISGHRSVSWYQQTPGQGLQFLFEYFSETQRNKGNFPGRFSGRQFSNSRSEMNVSTLELGDSALYLCASSLAGTANGYTFGSGTRLTVV.

In its sample, this clonotype was seen a few times. The J gene is TRBJ2-7, the V gene TRBV4-1, with a weak D call TRBD1 (6 bases). Germline V gene data show CDR1 as MGHRA and CDR2 as YSYEKL. This CDR3 has 13 amino acids. V was clipped by 5 bases and J by 3 bases, with 11 bases between them. The CDR3 DNA reads as TGCGCCAGCAGCTTTACAGGGAACTACGAGCAGTACTTC. Translating it yields CASSFTGNYEQYF.

This clonotype appeared a few times. The gene calls are TRBV3-1 and TRBJ1-2, with 9 bases fitting TRBD1. CDR1 and CDR2 from the germline V gene are LGHDT and YNNKEL (reference sequence). CDR3 length equals 16 residues. The V gene end was trimmed by 0 bases and the J gene end by 4 bases; junction bases not matched to a gene: 6. CDR3 sequence: CASSQDRGTGTYGYTF. The DNA of the CDR3 is TGTGCCAGCAGCCAAGATCGTGGGACAGGGACCTATGGCTACACCTTC.

This clonotype has at least ten counts. The V gene is TRBV19, the J gene TRBJ2-2; D not certain. Germline-derived CDR1 and CDR2 are LNHDA and SQIVND (reference sequence). V was pared by 5 bases and J by 2 bases, with 9 bases between. The CDR3 is made up of 14 amino acids. The CDR3 is CASSPRPNTGELFF. The CDR3 region has the DNA TGTGCCAGTAGTCCCAGACCCAACACCGGGGAGCTGTTTTTT.

Ten or more counts support this clonotype. The V gene is TRBV6-2 or TRBV6-3, the J gene TRBJ1-1, with 10 bases fitting TRBD1. The CDR3 totals 15 residues. CDR1 and CDR2 (germline): MNHEY, SVGEGT. V trimming: 5 bases; J trimming: 7 bases; junction bases outside the gene matches: 10. CDR3 coding DNA: TGTGCCAGCAGTGGACCAGACAGGGGGCATAATGAAGCTTTCTTT. It encodes CASSGPDRGHNEAFF.

V is TRBV6-1 and J is TRBJ2-2, with TRBD2 as a possible D gene (6 bases). Germline CDR1 MNHNS, CDR2 SASEGT. The CDR3 sequence is 14 residues long. Trimming pared 10 bases from V and 1 base from J, leaving 13 bases between. The CDR3 protein is CATRRGLNTGELFF. The CDR3 DNA follows: TGTGCCACCCGCCGGGGACTGAACACCGGGGAGCTGTTTTTT.